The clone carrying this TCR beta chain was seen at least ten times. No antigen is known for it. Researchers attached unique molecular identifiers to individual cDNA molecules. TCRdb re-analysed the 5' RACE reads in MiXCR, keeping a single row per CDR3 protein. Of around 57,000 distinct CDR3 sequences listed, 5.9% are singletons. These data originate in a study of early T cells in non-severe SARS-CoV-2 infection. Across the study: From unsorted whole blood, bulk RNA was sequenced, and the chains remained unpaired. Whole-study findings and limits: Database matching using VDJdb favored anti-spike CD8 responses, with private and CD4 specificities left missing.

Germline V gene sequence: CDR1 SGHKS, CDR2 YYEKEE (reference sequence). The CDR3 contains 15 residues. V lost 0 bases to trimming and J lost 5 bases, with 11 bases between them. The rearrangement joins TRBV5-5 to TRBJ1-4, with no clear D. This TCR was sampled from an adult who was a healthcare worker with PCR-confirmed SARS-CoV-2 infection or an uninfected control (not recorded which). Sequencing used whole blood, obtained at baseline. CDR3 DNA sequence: TGTGCCAGCAGCTTGGGAGATACAGACAATGAAAAACTGTTTTTT. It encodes CASSLGDTDNEKLFF.